Each of the 23 T cell receptor beta chains below was sequenced from the same sample in a study of blood T cell repertoires in COVID-19. Method: immunoSEQ multiplex PCR; TCRdb's copy keeps in-frame clones and lacks some. The sample has some 200,000 clones, 80% to 90% seen once; the top ten hold 10%. The sequenced sample consisted of peripheral blood. These TCRs come from a woman aged 80 or over with acute or convalescent COVID-19.

Note on this clone: A read error may produce the germline difference seen at one junction end. This chain links TRBV5-1 with TRBJ2-1; 9 bases are a match to TRBD2. CDR1 SGHRS and CDR2 YFSETQ come from the germline V gene. The CDR3 covers 16 residues. The CDR3 coding sequence is TGCGCCAGCAGTTTGGGCCTAGCGGGGCCTTACAATGAGCAGTTCTTC. Translated: CASSLGLAGPYNEQFF.

The sample holds a few counts of this clone. The chain uses TRBV9 and TRBJ2-2; possible D gene TRBD2, 6 bases. V was trimmed by 0 bases and J by 4 bases, leaving 10 bases between them. The CDR3 runs 15 residues. Germline V gene sequence: CDR1 SGDLS, CDR2 YYNGEE. The CDR3, as DNA: TGTGCCAGCAGCGTAGGGGTGGGAGGCACCGGGGAGCTGTTTTTT. It translates to CASSVGVGGTGELFF.

With respect to this clone: Other DNA sequences in the sample encode the same CDR3. J is TRBJ1-5 and V is TRBV6-2 or TRBV6-3; 7 bases agree with TRBD1. CDR3 length: 14 residues. CDR1 is MNHEY, CDR2 SVGEGT, per germline. V was clipped by 6 bases and J by 0 bases; unmatched bases: 2. The CDR3 region is CASSTGASNQPQHF. The CDR3 nucleotides read TGTGCCAGCAGCACAGGGGCTAGCAATCAGCCCCAGCATTTT.

The V call is TRBV30, the J call TRBJ2-7, with 12 nucleotides matching TRBD2. The trim removed 0 bases at V and 4 bases at J, leaving 1 base unmatched. The CDR3 totals 14 residues. In germline, CDR1 is GTSNPN, CDR2 SVGIG (reference sequence). The CDR3 DNA reads TGTGCCTGGAGTGTAGGACTAGCGGGGTACGAGCAGTACTTC. This sequence encodes CAWSVGLAGYEQYF. The entire variable domain, with the rest obtained from reference TRBV30 and TRBJ2-7, is as follows: SQTIHQWPATLVQPVGSPLSLECTVEGTSNPNLYWYRQAAGRGLQLLFYSVGIGQISSEVPQNLSASRPQDRQFILSSKKLLLSDSGFYLCAWSVGLAGYEQYFGPGTRLTVT.

J is TRBJ2-5 and V is TRBV7-9; 8 bases match TRBD2. Germline CDR1 is SEHNR and CDR2 is FQNEAQ (reference sequence). Trimming removed 5 bases from V and 4 bases from J; junction bases left unmatched: 3. The CDR3 is 13 residues long. The DNA for the CDR3 is TGTGCCAGCAGCCCCCGGGGGGGAGAGACCCAGTACTTC. This codes for CASSPRGGETQYF.

The chain has TRBV7-9 and TRBJ1-6; no clear D gene. The CDR3 spans 13 residues. Looked up from germline, CDR1 is SEHNR and CDR2 is FQNEAQ (reference sequence). The germline V and J ends were trimmed by 7 bases and 7 bases, with 11 bases remaining between them. The CDR3 loop reads CASISPGNSPLHF. For the CDR3, the DNA is TGTGCCAGCATCTCGCCGGGGAATTCACCCCTCCACTTT. Full variable domain (outside the CDR3, taken from reference TRBV7-9 and TRBJ1-6): DTGVSQNPRHKITKRGQNVTFRCDPISEHNRLYWYRQTLGQGPEFLTYFQNEAQLEKSRLLSDRFSAERPKGSFSTLEIQRTEQGDSAMYLCASISPGNSPLHFGNGTRLTVT.

This clone was seen a handful of times. The chain employs TRBV30 and TRBJ1-2; 10 bases line up with TRBD1. From germline, CDR1 is GTSNPN and CDR2 SVGIG (reference sequence). Losses at the gene ends were 2 bases for V and 4 bases for J; bases not matched to a gene: 4. CDR3 length equals 14 residues. CDR3 nucleotide sequence: TGTGCCTGGAGTCTGGACAGGGGGGTCTATGGCTACACCTTC. Its protein product is CAWSLDRGVYGYTF. Full variable domain (rest looked up from reference TRBV30 and TRBJ1-2): SQTIHQWPATLVQPVGSPLSLECTVEGTSNPNLYWYRQAAGRGLQLLFYSVGIGQISSEVPQNLSASRPQDRQFILSSKKLLLSDSGFYLCAWSLDRGVYGYTFGSGTRLTVV.

V and J are TRBV6-2 or TRBV6-3 and TRBJ2-5; TRBD1 matches 7 bases. The CDR3 runs to 15 residues. The germline gives CDR1 MNHEY, CDR2 SVGEGT. V was pared by 0 bases and J by 1 base, with 2 bases of the junction left unmatched. The CDR3 region is CASSYSAGGQETQYF. For the CDR3, the DNA is TGTGCCAGCAGTTACTCGGCAGGGGGCCAAGAGACCCAGTACTTC.

V is TRBV10-3 and J is TRBJ1-6, with TRBD1 matching over 7 bases. Trimming took 4 bases from V and 5 from J; bases not matched to a gene: 2. Germline V gene lookup returns CDR1 ENHRY and CDR2 SYGVKD. CDR3 length: 14 residues. The DNA of the CDR3 is TGTGCCATCAGTGGGGACAGCCATAATTCACCCCTCCACTTT. It yields the protein CAISGDSHNSPLHF.

This chain links TRBV3-1 (or the pseudogene TRBV3-2) with TRBJ1-5; 8 nucleotides line up with TRBD1. Trimming at V came to 4 bases and at J to 7 bases, leaving 6 bases not matched to a gene. This CDR3 is built from 14 residues. Germline assignment: CDR1 LGHDT and CDR2 YNNKEL (reference sequence). Written as DNA, the CDR3 is TGTGCCAGCAGCCGGGGACAGGTAGGGCAGCCCCAGCATTTT. Encoded protein: CASSRGQVGQPQHF.

The CDR3 here is CASSYSGDRGTEKLFF. The CDR3 DNA reads TGTGCCAGCAGTTACTCTGGGGACAGGGGGACTGAAAAACTGTTTTTT. This chain connects TRBV6-6 to TRBJ1-4, with TRBD1 matching over 11 bases. Trimming cost V 0 bases and J 7 bases; bases outside gene matches: 4. CDR3 length: 16 residues. Germline V gene sequence: CDR1 MNHNY, CDR2 SVGAGI (reference sequence).

This clone showed up just a few times. The chain has TRBV11-1 and TRBJ1-1, with 9 bases lining up with TRBD1. This CDR3 is 15 amino acids long. The V and J ends lost 2 bases and 4 bases, in that order; junction bases with no gene match: 5. The germline V gene has CDR1 SGHAT and CDR2 FQDESV (reference sequence). The CDR3 loop reads CASSLIDRGSTEAFF. The CDR3 DNA sequence: TGTGCCAGCAGCTTAATAGACAGGGGGAGCACTGAAGCTTTCTTT.

The chain recombines TRBV7-3 with TRBJ2-7; 7 bases line up with TRBD1. Germline CDR1 SGHTA, CDR2 FQGTGA. J gave up 6 bases and V 4 bases, and 6 bases lay outside the gene matches. CDR3 length equals 13 residues. The CDR3 sequence: CASSSTGSGEQYF. The CDR3 DNA reads TGTGCCAGCAGCTCGACAGGGTCGGGCGAGCAGTACTTC.

This sequence joins TRBV18 and TRBJ1-1; D may be TRBD1 (5 bases). The CDR3 spans 13 residues. Germline V gene lookup returns CDR1 KGHSH and CDR2 LQKENI. The V and J ends lost 5 bases and 2 bases respectively, with 9 bases between them. CDR3 DNA: TGTGCCAGCTCATCCGACAGAAACACTGAAGCTTTCTTT. This sequence encodes CASSSDRNTEAFF.

This rearrangement joins TRBV6-4 to TRBJ2-3; D gene ambiguous. Trimming stripped 4 bases from V and 2 bases from J, with 10 bases between. The CDR3 extends over 14 amino acids. Germline V gene data show CDR1 as MRHNA and CDR2 as SNTAGT. CDR3: CASSAEAFTDTQYF. The DNA for the CDR3 is TGTGCCAGCAGTGCTGAGGCCTTCACAGATACGCAGTATTTT.

The chain has TRBV19 and TRBJ1-1; D is possibly TRBD1 (5 bases). CDR1 is LNHDA and CDR2 is SQIVND in the germline V gene (reference sequence). The V gene lost 9 bases and the J gene lost 5 bases, with 19 bases spanning the gap. This CDR3 is 14 amino acids long. The DNA of the CDR3 is TGTGCCAGCGATGGGGCCCCGGAGGGGACTGAAGCTTTCTTT. It encodes CASDGAPEGTEAFF.

Comment on this clone: The sample carries other DNA sequences with the same CDR3. This CDR3 is CASSPQGRRTEAFF. The CDR3 nucleotides are TGTGCCAGCAGCCCTCAGGGTCGGCGGACTGAAGCTTTCTTT. The chain is built from TRBV7-2 and TRBJ1-1, with D tentatively TRBD1 (5 bases). Germline values: CDR1 SGHTA, CDR2 FQGNSA. The V end was cut by 5 bases, the J end by 5 bases, with 15 bases between. CDR3 length equals 14 residues.

Points on this clone: Germline and junction disagree at one end, which may indicate a read error. The chain carries TRBV6-2 or TRBV6-3 and TRBJ1-1; 11 bases line up with TRBD1. Germline V gene sequence: CDR1 MNHEY, CDR2 SVGEGT. The CDR3 spans 14 residues. In DNA form, the CDR3 reads TGTGCCAGCAGCTACTCTTGGACAGGGGGCGAAGCTTTCTTT. This sequence encodes CASSYSWTGGEAFF.

The sample holds a few counts of this clone. The chain combines TRBV24-1 with TRBJ2-7; 8 bases align to TRBD2. With V trimmed by 7 bases and J by 0 bases, 4 bases remained unmatched. The V gene's germline CDR1 is KGHDR and CDR2 SFDVKD. The CDR3 extends over 14 amino acids. The CDR3 reads CATRAGTSSYEQYF. The CDR3 nucleotides are TGTGCCACCAGAGCAGGGACTAGCTCCTACGAGCAGTACTTC.

This clone has only a few counts. This chain connects TRBV7-8 to TRBJ1-4; 9 positions match TRBD1. The germline gives CDR1 SGHVS, CDR2 FQNEAQ. This CDR3 has 14 residues. V lost 5 bases, J lost 8 bases, and 6 bases stayed unmatched. Written as DNA, the CDR3 is TGTGCCAGCAGCACCCGGACAGGGGCGGAAAAACTGTTTTTT. This gives the protein CASSTRTGAEKLFF. Looking up the rest from reference TRBV7-8 and TRBJ1-4 gives the full variable domain: GAGVSQSPRYKVAKRGQDVALRCDPISGHVSLFWYQQALGQGPEFLTYFQNEAQLDKSGLPSDRFFAERPEGSVSTLKIQRTQQEDSAVYLCASSTRTGAEKLFFGSGTQLSVL.

V is TRBV2 and J is TRBJ2-5; 7 bases map to TRBD2. Trimming removed 1 base from V and 5 bases from J; junction bases left unmatched: 7. Looked up from germline, CDR1 is SNHLY and CDR2 is FYNNEI. The CDR3 has 15 amino acids. CDR3 in DNA: TGTGCCAGCAGTGAAGGACCCCTGGGGGGGGAGACCCAGTACTTC. This translates into CASSEGPLGGETQYF. The full variable domain, rest sourced from reference TRBV2 and TRBJ2-5, is EPEVTQTPSHQVTQMGQEVILRCVPISNHLYFYWYRQILGQKVEFLVSFYNNEISEKSEIFDDQFSVERPDGSNFTLKIRSTKLEDSAMYFCASSEGPLGGETQYFGPGTRLLVL.

This sequence joins TRBV23-1 and TRBJ2-1, with D unclear. TRBV23-1 is an open reading frame, and its role is uncertain. Between the trimmed V and J ends, which lost 0 bases and 8 bases, there was a span of 11 bases. This CDR3 has 14 residues. CDR3 coding DNA: TGCGCCAGCAGTCAATCGCGCGGTTCGGATGAGCAGTTCTTC. The encoded protein is CASSQSRGSDEQFF.

In its sample, this clone was seen a few times. The V gene is TRBV6-2 or TRBV6-3, the J gene TRBJ2-1, with 11 bases fitting TRBD2. The CDR3 runs 15 residues. Looked up from germline, CDR1 is MNHEY and CDR2 is SVGEGT. The V gene end was trimmed by 3 bases and the J gene end by 9 bases; junction bases not matched to a gene: 7. The DNA of the CDR3 is TGTGCCAGCAGTTATTTAGCGGGGGGGCCGATTGAGCAGTTCTTC. Translated: CASSYLAGGPIEQFF.